Detailed here is one T cell receptor beta chain. Its antigen remains unknown. This PCR relied on a set of 60 Vbeta primers and 13 Jbeta primers. Some clones are missing from TCRdb's copy, which holds only in-frame ones; the method was immunoSEQ multiplex PCR. The sample has about 67,000 clones, roughly nine tenths seen once. This specimen belongs to a study of cytomegalovirus exposure and HLA in healthy donors. The overall study: The 100 million to 120 million unique TCR beta sequences, from about 180 million T cells, were found by an earlier analysis.

Study-wide results and caveats: In a later analysis, across HLA loci, associated TCR counts were highest for DRB1, lowest for HLA-C. Testing in vitro showed a few CMV-associated chains specific for CMV antigens.

Unmatched junction bases numbered 8, after V lost 4 bases and J lost 4 bases. Germline CDR1 is LNHDA and CDR2 is SQIVND (reference sequence). The CDR3 sequence is 15 residues long. The receptor was isolated from a woman aged 25 to 39 in good health and CMV-seropositive. V and J are TRBV19 and TRBJ2-7; 9 bases match TRBD2. The sample consisted of PBMCs. This chain's CDR3 is CASSTISGSRYEQYF. In nucleotides, the CDR3 is TGTGCCAGTAGTACTATTAGCGGGAGTAGGTACGAGCAGTACTTC.